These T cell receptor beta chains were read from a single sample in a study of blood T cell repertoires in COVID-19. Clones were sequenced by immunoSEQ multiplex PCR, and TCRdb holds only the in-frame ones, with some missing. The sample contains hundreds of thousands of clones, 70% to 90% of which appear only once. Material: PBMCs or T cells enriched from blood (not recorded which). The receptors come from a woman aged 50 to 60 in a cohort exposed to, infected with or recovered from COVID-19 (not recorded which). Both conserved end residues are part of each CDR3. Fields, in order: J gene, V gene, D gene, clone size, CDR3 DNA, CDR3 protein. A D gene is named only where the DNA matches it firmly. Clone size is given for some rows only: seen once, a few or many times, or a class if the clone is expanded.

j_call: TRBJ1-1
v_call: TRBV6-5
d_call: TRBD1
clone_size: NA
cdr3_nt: TGTGCCAGCAGGACAGGGAATGAGCTGACTGAAGCTTTCTTT
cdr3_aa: CASRTGNELTEAFF

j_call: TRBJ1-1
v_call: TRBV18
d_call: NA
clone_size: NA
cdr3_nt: TGTGCCAGCTCACCAATCGGGGGTTACACTGAAGCTTTCTTT
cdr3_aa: CASSPIGGYTEAFF

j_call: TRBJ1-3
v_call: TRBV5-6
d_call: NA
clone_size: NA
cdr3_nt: TGTGCCAGCAGCTTAGACAGGTTTAAAGCTCGCTCTGGAAACACCATATATTTT
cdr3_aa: CASSLDRFKARSGNTIYF

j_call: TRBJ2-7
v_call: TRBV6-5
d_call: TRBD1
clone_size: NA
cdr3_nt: TGTGCCAGCATACGACAGGGGGCAAGTCTCTACGAGCAGTACTTC
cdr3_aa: CASIRQGASLYEQYF

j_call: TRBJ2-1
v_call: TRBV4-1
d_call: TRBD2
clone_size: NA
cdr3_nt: TGCGCCAGCAGCCCCTACAGACTAGCGGGTGGTGGGAGTGAGCAGTTCTTC
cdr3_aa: CASSPYRLAGGGSEQFF

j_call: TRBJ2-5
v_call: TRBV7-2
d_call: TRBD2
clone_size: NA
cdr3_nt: TGTGCCAGCAGGGGGGGGGAGACCCAGTACTTC
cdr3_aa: CASRGGETQYF

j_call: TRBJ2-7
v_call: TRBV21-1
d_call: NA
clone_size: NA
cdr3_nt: TGTGCCAGCAGCTTGCCCCTTCTAGCGGGGGGACGTCCGAGGGATACCTACGAGCAGTACTTC
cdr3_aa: CASSLPLLAGGRPRDTYEQYF

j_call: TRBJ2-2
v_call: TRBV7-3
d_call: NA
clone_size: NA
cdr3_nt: TGTGCCAGCAGCGCCCCGGGGGCCGGGGAGCTGTTTTTT
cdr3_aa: CASSAPGAGELFF

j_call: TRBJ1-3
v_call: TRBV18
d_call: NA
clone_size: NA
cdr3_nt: TGTGCCAGCTCATCTACAGTCGGGGGGTCTGGAAACACCATATATTTT
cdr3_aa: CASSSTVGGSGNTIYF

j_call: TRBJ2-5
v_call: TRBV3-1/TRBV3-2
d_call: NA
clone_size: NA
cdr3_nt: TGTGCCAGCAGCCGTAGCACAGGTCAAGAGACCCAGTACTTC
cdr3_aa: CASSRSTGQETQYF

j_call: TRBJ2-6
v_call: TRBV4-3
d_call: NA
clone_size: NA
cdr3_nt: TGCGCCAGCAGCCAAGATCCGGGGGCCAACGTCCTGACTTTC
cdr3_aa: CASSQDPGANVLTF

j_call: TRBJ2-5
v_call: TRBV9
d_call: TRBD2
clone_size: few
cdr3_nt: TGTGCCAGCAGCGTAGGGGGAGGGTACCAAGAGACCCAGTACTTC
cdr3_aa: CASSVGGGYQETQYF

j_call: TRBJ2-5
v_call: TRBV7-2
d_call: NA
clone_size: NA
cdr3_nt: TGTGCCAGCAGCTTAGCGTCGGGTGCGGGGATGAGGGAGACCCAGTACTTC
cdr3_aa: CASSLASGAGMRETQYF

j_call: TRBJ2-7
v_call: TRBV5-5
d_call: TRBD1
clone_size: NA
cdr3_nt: TGTGCCAGCAGCCCGCTACGACAGGGGGGTACCTACGAGCAGTACTTC
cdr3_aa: CASSPLRQGGTYEQYF

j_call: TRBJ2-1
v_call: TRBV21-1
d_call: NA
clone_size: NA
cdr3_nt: TGTGCCAGCAGCAACAGCAGGTCCTCCTACAATGAGCAGTTCTTC
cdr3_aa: CASSNSRSSYNEQFF

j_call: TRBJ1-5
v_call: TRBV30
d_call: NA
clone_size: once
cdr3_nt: TGTGCCTGGAGATTCGGGGGGACGGGCAATCAGCCCCAGCATTTT
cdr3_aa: CAWRFGGTGNQPQHF

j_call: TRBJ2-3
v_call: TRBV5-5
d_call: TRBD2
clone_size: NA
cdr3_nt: TGTGCCAGCAGCACTGGACTAGCGGGGGATACGCAGTATTTT
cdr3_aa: CASSTGLAGDTQYF

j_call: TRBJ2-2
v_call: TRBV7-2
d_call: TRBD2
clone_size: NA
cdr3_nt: TGTGCCAGCAGCTTAGCAGCGGGGGGGGCCAGGGAGCTGTTTTTT
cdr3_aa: CASSLAAGGARELFF

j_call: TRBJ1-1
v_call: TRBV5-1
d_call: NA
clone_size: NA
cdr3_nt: TGCGCCAGCAGCTTGGCCCGGGGGAACACTGAAGCTTTCTTT
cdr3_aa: CASSLARGNTEAFF

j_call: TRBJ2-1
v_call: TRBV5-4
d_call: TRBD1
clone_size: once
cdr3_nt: TGTGCCAGCAGTCTGACAGGGGGCTCCTGGAATGAGCAGTTCTTC
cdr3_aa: CASSLTGGSWNEQFF

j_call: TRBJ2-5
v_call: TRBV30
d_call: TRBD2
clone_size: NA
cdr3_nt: TGTGCCTGGAGTGTGGGTCTAGCGGGGGTCGAGACCCAGTACTTC
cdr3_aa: CAWSVGLAGVETQYF

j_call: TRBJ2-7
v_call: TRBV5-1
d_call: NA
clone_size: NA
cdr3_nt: TGCGCCAGCAGCAAGGACAGCTCCTACGAGCAGTACTTC
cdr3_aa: CASSKDSSYEQYF

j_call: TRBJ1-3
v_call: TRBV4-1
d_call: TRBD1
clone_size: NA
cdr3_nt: TGCGCCAGCAGCCGCCGACAGGGACTCTCTGGAAACACCATATATTTT
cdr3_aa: CASSRRQGLSGNTIYF

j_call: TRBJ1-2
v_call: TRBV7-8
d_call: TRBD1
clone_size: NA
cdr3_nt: TGTGCCAGCAGCGGGGGACAGGGGTATGAGGGCTACACCTTC
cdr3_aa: CASSGGQGYEGYTF

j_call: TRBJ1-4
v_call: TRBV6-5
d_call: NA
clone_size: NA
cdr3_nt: TGTGCCAGCGGGGGAACGGGGGGCGAAAAACTGTTTTTT
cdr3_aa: CASGGTGGEKLFF

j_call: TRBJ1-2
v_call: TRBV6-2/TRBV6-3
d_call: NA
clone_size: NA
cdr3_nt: TGTGCCAGCAGTACACAGGGATCCCGCGGGTCGTCTAACTATGGCTACACCTTC
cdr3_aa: CASSTQGSRGSSNYGYTF

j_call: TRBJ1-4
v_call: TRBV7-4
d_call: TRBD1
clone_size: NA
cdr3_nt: TGTGCCAGCAGCGATGACAGGGTCAGGAATGAAAAACTGTTTTTT
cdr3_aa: CASSDDRVRNEKLFF

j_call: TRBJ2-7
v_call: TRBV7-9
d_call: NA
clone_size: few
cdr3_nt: TGTGCCAGCAGCGTTGACAGTGCAGTGCAGTACTTC
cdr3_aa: CASSVDSAVQYF

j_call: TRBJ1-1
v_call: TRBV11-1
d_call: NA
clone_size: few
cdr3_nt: TGTGCCAGCAGCTTAGACAGGGTGAGGACTGAAGCTTTCTTT
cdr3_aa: CASSLDRVRTEAFF

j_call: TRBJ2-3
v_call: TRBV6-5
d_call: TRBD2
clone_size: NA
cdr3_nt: TGTGCCAGCAGTTACGTGACTAGCGGGGGGTCAGATACGCAGTATTTT
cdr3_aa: CASSYVTSGGSDTQYF

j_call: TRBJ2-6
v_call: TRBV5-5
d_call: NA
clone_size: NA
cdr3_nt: TGTGCCAGCAGCTTGGGAGTCTCTGGGGCCAACGTCCTGACTTTC
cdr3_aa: CASSLGVSGANVLTF

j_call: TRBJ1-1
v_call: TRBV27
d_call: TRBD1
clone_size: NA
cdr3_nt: TGTGCCAGCAGTTTGAGACAGGGGGCTTTCACTGAAGCTTTCTTT
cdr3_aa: CASSLRQGAFTEAFF